This TCR beta chain is from a study of blood T cell repertoires in COVID-19 (TCRdb year 2020). Study-wide context: Collaborator samples came from the United States, Italy and Spain and covered acute and convalescent phases of COVID-19. Sample metadata almost always included a de-identified subject ID, COVID-19 status, age in years and sex. A freely available public database, intended as a resource for researchers studying the immune response to SARS-CoV-2, is where the repertoires were released. Samples were obtained from the ongoing ImmuneRACE study (first 160 participants) and from roughly 1,300 subjects provided by 6 global collaborators. HLA class I and class II types, where available, came from metadata supplied by the sample provider rather than from assay-based typing. The material from the prospective study consisted of cDNA or gDNA derived from T cells, B-cell-depleted T cells, or PBMCs. Deeply sampled blood TCRbeta repertoires from subjects exposed to, actively infected with, or recovered from COVID-19 were included in the dataset.

TCRbeta CDR3 regions were amplified from genomic DNA by means of the immunoSEQ Assay, a bias-controlled multiplex PCR. Concerning the study's data processing: The number of nucleated cells in each sample was estimated by amplification of reference gene primers within the assay. Sequence reads were collapsed and filtered to measure the absolute abundance of every unique TCRbeta CDR3 rearrangement. For each sample, productive Simpson clonality was calculated by taking the square root of Simpson's diversity index across productive rearrangements. TCRdb retrieved this table from immuneACCESS and kept in-frame rearrangements only. Not all clones are present; in checked studies, unresolved V genes account for under half, and no reason is known for the remainder. Clone size and the V and J calls come from that table; the DNA yielded D and trimming. The sample table lists about 180,000 clones, approximately 81% of them with a count of one. The ten largest clones add up to about 20% of the sample.

What the authors observed across the whole study: Clinical and demographic metadata were provided uncurated, with the amount varying by source and participant.

At one collaborating source in Seattle, patients were enrolled during active infection and were followed longitudinally through the course of disease. Whole blood was collected in K2EDTA tubes by collaborating institutions according to the institutions' own protocols. For TCRbeta analysis, collaborators shipped samples in one of three forms: frozen whole blood, isolated PBMCs, or DNA extracted from either of those sample types. This clone was seen a handful of times. Its antigen is currently not known. The sample holds no much larger clone one base away, and base qualities are not on file. This clonotype was obtained from a person aged 65-85 years with COVID-19, enrolled during active disease. Input material: peripheral blood.

The nucleotide sequence reads TGCGCCAGCAGCGGCACGGGGGGCTCCTACGAGCAGTACTTC. Translated, it reads CASSGTGGSYEQYF. The chain is encoded by TRBV5-1 joined to TRBJ2-7, with TRBD2 matching 7 junction bases. CDR1 SGHRS and CDR2 YFSETQ were looked up in the germline V gene. Spanning cysteine to phenylalanine, the CDR3 consists of 14 amino acids. Only the CDR3 region is kept as DNA, spanning 42 bases read in frame from base 1. V has 4 bases trimmed and J has 0 bases trimmed; junction bases matching no gene number 4.